Following are 24 T cell receptor beta chains from one sample sequenced in a study of OX40 agonist ivuxolimab in advanced cancers. Sequencing used immunoSEQ multiplex PCR; TCRdb keeps in-frame clones, though not all of them. This table holds tens of thousands of clones, over 75% found once. The sample consisted of CD4+ or CD8+ T cells sorted from blood, taken in a trial of the OX40 agonist ivuxolimab. These receptor sequences come from an adult with an advanced solid tumor such as melanoma, head and neck, liver or kidney cancer.

In regard to this clone: At one of its ends the junction is not consistent with the germline gene, which may arise from a read error. The gene calls are TRBV5-4 and TRBJ2-3; 9 bases map to TRBD2. The CDR3 consists of 17 residues. Germline CDR1 reads SGHNT; CDR2 reads YYREEE (reference sequence). The CDR3 sequence: CASSPGAGGTSTDTQYF. The CDR3 DNA reads as TGCGCCAGCAGCCCCGGAGCGGGGGGCACGAGCACAGATACGCAGTATTTT.

V is TRBV28 and J is TRBJ2-7; D is unclear. CDR1 is MDHEN and CDR2 is SYDVKM in the germline V gene. CDR3 length equals 14 residues. V was shortened by 5 bases and J by 2 bases, with 13 bases between the two germline ends. The CDR3 spells CASSGAGVPYEQYV. Here the CDR3 DNA reads TGTGCCAGCAGTGGTGCTGGGGTACCCTACGAGCAGTACGTC.

The chain recombines TRBV18 with TRBJ1-1; D is undetermined. From germline, CDR1 is KGHSH and CDR2 LQKENI. The CDR3 consists of 15 residues. Between the trimmed V and J ends, which lost 3 bases and 4 bases, there was a span of 15 bases. In nucleotides, the CDR3 is TGTGCCAGCTCACCTGCGGGATGGAGCGTCACTGAAGCTTTCTTT. It yields the protein CASSPAGWSVTEAFF.

The genes are TRBV25-1 and TRBJ2-1; no clear D. Germline values: CDR1 MGHDK, CDR2 SYGVNS. CDR3 length equals 11 residues. The V end was cut by 6 bases, the J end by 5 bases, with 5 bases between. The CDR3 bases are TGTGCCAGCAGGCAGGACAATGAGCAGTTCTTC. Its protein is CASRQDNEQFF.

This sequence joins TRBV5-5 and TRBJ2-7; tentative D call: TRBD1 (6 bases). Trimming pared 3 bases from V and 9 bases from J, leaving 10 bases between. This CDR3 is built from 11 residues. Germline V gene sequence: CDR1 SGHKS, CDR2 YYEKEE (reference sequence). The CDR3 region is CASSWTAGQYF. The DNA of the CDR3 is TGTGCCAGCAGCTGGACAGCAGGGCAGTACTTC.

In this sample, this clone turned up once. The chain uses TRBV18 and TRBJ2-7, with D unresolved. V was pared by 2 bases and J by 2 bases, with 16 bases between. Germline V gives CDR1 KGHSH, CDR2 LQKENI. The CDR3 has 16 amino acids. CDR3: CASSPSEASRAYEQYV. CDR3 coding DNA: TGTGCCAGCTCACCATCTGAGGCCAGCCGTGCCTACGAGCAGTACGTC.

The V and J genes are TRBV7-9 and TRBJ2-5, with D perhaps assigned TRBD1 or TRBD2 (5 bases each). Per the germline V gene, CDR1 is SEHNR and CDR2 is FQNEAQ (reference sequence). This CDR3 has 13 amino acids. V lost 3 bases and J lost 11, with 16 bases in between. CDR3 sequence reads: CASSLGSGGGQYF. The CDR3 DNA sequence: TGTGCCAGCAGCTTGGGTAGTGGGGGTGGGCAGTACTTC.

This chain uses TRBV19 with TRBJ2-6, with 11 bases matching TRBD1. V shed 1 base, J shed 2 bases, and the junction held 1 base outside the gene matches. The CDR3 loop spans 17 amino acids. CDR1 is LNHDA and CDR2 is SQIVND in the germline V gene (reference sequence). CDR3 in DNA: TGTGCCAGTAGTATAGCGGGACAGGGGGCTGGGGCCAACGTCCTGACTTTC. Its translation is CASSIAGQGAGANVLTF. Full variable domain (missing parts from reference TRBV19 and TRBJ2-6): DGGITQSPKYLFRKEGQNVTLSCEQNLNHDAMYWYRQDPGQGLRLIYYSQIVNDFQKGDIAEGYSVSREKKESFPLTVTSAQKNPTAFYLCASSIAGQGAGANVLTFGAGSRLTVL.

This sequence joins TRBV6-5 and TRBJ2-7; D gene uncertain. The CDR3 runs to 15 residues. The V and J ends lost 0 bases and 8 bases respectively, with 17 bases between them. Per germline, CDR1 MNHEY and CDR2 SVGAGI. The CDR3 region is CASSYSTAQQNQQYF. The CDR3 DNA reads TGTGCCAGCAGTTACTCGACCGCCCAGCAGAATCAGCAGTACTTC.

The gene calls are TRBV29-1 and TRBJ1-2; D remains ambiguous. CDR3 size: 12 residues. Germline V gene sequence: CDR1 SQVTM, CDR2 ANQGSEA. Between the trimmed V and J ends, which lost 4 bases and 2 bases, there was a span of 8 bases. CDR3 DNA sequence: TGCAGCGTTGGAGGGCAGAACTATGGCTACACCTTC. Its protein is CSVGGQNYGYTF.

The V gene is TRBV19, the J gene TRBJ1-6; the D is unclear. CDR3 length equals 14 residues. Between the trimmed V and J ends, which lost 8 bases and 6 bases, there was a span of 14 bases. The germline V gene encodes CDR1 LNHDA and CDR2 SQIVND (reference sequence). The CDR3 is CASRPPQTNSPLHF. DNA of the CDR3: TGTGCCAGTCGCCCACCACAGACTAATTCACCCCTCCACTTT. The full variable domain, in which reference TRBV19 and TRBJ1-6 provide the parts outside the CDR3, is DGGITQSPKYLFRKEGQNVTLSCEQNLNHDAMYWYRQDPGQGLRLIYYSQIVNDFQKGDIAEGYSVSREKKESFPLTVTSAQKNPTAFYLCASRPPQTNSPLHFGNGTRLTVT.

The chain joins TRBV5-4 to TRBJ2-5; 11 bases are shared with TRBD1. The CDR3 contains 13 residues. V lost 5 bases to trimming and J lost 4 bases; unmatched junction nucleotides: 1. The germline V gene encodes CDR1 SGHNT and CDR2 YYREEE (reference sequence). The chain's CDR3 is CASRGTGGETQYF. CDR3 coding DNA: TGTGCCAGCAGGGGGACAGGGGGAGAGACCCAGTACTTC. Variable domain in full (rest from reference TRBV5-4 and TRBJ2-5): ETGVTQSPTHLIKTRGQQVTLRCSSQSGHNTVSWYQQALGQGPQFIFQYYREEENGRGNFPPRFSGLQFPNYSSELNVNALELDDSALYLCASRGTGGETQYFGPGTRLLVL.

This clone came up a few times. The chain carries TRBV4-2 and TRBJ1-1; D remains unclear. CDR1 LGHNA and CDR2 YNFKEQ come from the germline V gene. This CDR3 is built from 13 residues. The ends were cut back, 4 bases at V and 1 base at J, with 7 bases in the middle. The CDR3 reads CASSPTQNTEAFF. As DNA, the CDR3 is TGTGCCAGCAGCCCGACCCAGAACACTGAAGCTTTCTTT.

This sequence joins TRBV10-2 and TRBJ1-2; D unclear. The CDR3 has 11 amino acids. Trimming took 7 bases from V and 8 from J, leaving 11 bases between them. In germline, CDR1 is WSHSY, CDR2 SAAADI. The CDR3: CASTSLDGYTF. CDR3 nucleotide sequence: TGCGCCAGCACTAGTCTTGACGGCTACACCTTC.

By share, this clone counts as medium-sized (0.01 to 0.1%). This sequence joins TRBV4-2 and TRBJ2-4, with TRBD1 identical over 9 bases. Germline trimming cut 0 bases from V and 8 bases from J; bases unmatched to any gene: 8. The CDR3 is made up of 16 amino acids. Germline V CDR1 and CDR2: LGHNA, YNFKEQ. Written as DNA, the CDR3 is TGTGCCAGCAGCCAAGAAGAGGGACAGGGTATAGACATTCAGTACTTC. Its translation is CASSQEEGQGIDIQYF.

The rearrangement links TRBV2 to TRBJ2-2, with D possibly being TRBD2 (6 bases). Between the trimmed V and J ends, which lost 5 bases and 5 bases, there was a span of 15 bases. The germline V gene has CDR1 SNHLY and CDR2 FYNNEI. The length of the CDR3 is 15 residues. CDR3 sequence reads: CASSPWRGRTGELFF. CDR3 DNA: TGTGCCAGCAGTCCCTGGAGGGGAAGGACCGGGGAGCTGTTTTTT.

The chain couples TRBV4-3 to TRBJ2-1; D ambiguous. The CDR3 loop spans 15 amino acids. Looked up from germline, CDR1 is LGHNA and CDR2 is YSLEER. With 3 bases removed from V and 4 bases from J, the gap between germline ends came to 13 bases. The CDR3 DNA reads as TGCGCCAGCAGCCACGCCGAAACGGGTTACAATGAGCAGTTCTTC. Protein sequence: CASSHAETGYNEQFF.

The V gene is TRBV2, the J gene TRBJ2-3, with D possibly being TRBD1 or TRBD2 (5 bases each). The CDR3 loop spans 15 amino acids. V was clipped by 5 bases and J by 0 bases, with 12 bases between them. Germline V gene lookup returns CDR1 SNHLY and CDR2 FYNNEI. The CDR3 sequence is CASSYEGSSTDTQYF. DNA of the CDR3: TGTGCCAGCAGTTATGAGGGGTCTAGCACAGATACGCAGTATTTT.

This clone was observed a handful of times. This rearrangement joins TRBV15 to TRBJ1-1; 12 bases are shared with TRBD1. Germline CDR1 and CDR2: LNHNV and YYDKDF (reference sequence). The trim removed 3 bases at V and 5 bases at J, leaving 1 base unmatched. This CDR3 region has 14 residues. The CDR3 loop reads CATSRGQGATEAFF. The CDR3 coding sequence is TGTGCCACCAGCAGGGGACAGGGGGCGACTGAAGCTTTCTTT.

The chain recombines TRBV27 with TRBJ2-3, with a weak D call TRBD2 (6 bases). The V and J ends lost 0 bases and 10 bases respectively, with 14 bases between them. CDR1 and CDR2 from the germline V gene are MNHEY and SMNVEV (reference sequence). The CDR3 is 14 residues long. This chain's CDR3 is CASSLSRGTSPQYF. CDR3 bases: TGTGCCAGCAGTTTATCGCGCGGGACTTCCCCGCAGTATTTT.

The V call is TRBV5-6, the J call TRBJ1-2; perhaps TRBD1 as D (5 bases). Trimming removed 0 bases at V and 6 bases at J, with 9 bases between. This CDR3 contains 13 residues. Germline V CDR1 and CDR2: SGHDT, YYEEEE. The CDR3: CASSLAPGDGYTF. In DNA form, the CDR3 reads TGTGCCAGCAGCTTGGCTCCGGGGGATGGCTACACCTTC.

This sequence joins TRBV28 and TRBJ2-2, with 13 positions matching TRBD2. J gave up 4 bases and V 4 bases, and 9 bases lay outside the gene matches. Germline CDR1 is MDHEN and CDR2 is SYDVKM. The CDR3 extends over 18 amino acids. CDR3 nucleotides: TGTGCCAGCAGTTCCACCGGACTAGCGGGGGTTATCACCGGGGAGCTGTTTTTT. Translated: CASSSTGLAGVITGELFF.

The sample holds one count of this clone. Mismatch with germline at one junction end may stem from a read error. The CDR3 loop is CASREGGSNQPQHF. The CDR3 region has the DNA TGTGCCAGCAGAGAAGGGGGCAGCAATCAGCCCCAGCATTTT. The rearrangement uses TRBV6-1 and TRBJ1-5, with 7 bases that match TRBD1. Germline lookup yields CDR1 MNHNS and CDR2 SASEGT. This CDR3 has 14 amino acids.

This clone occurred once. This rearrangement joins TRBV28 to TRBJ2-1, with unresolved D. Germline CDR1 and CDR2: MDHEN and SYDVKM. The CDR3 extends over 12 amino acids. V was trimmed by 4 bases and J by 9 bases, leaving 10 bases between them. DNA for the CDR3: TGTGCCAGCAGTTCAGCTGAAGGTGAGCAGTTCTTC. Protein sequence: CASSSAEGEQFF.